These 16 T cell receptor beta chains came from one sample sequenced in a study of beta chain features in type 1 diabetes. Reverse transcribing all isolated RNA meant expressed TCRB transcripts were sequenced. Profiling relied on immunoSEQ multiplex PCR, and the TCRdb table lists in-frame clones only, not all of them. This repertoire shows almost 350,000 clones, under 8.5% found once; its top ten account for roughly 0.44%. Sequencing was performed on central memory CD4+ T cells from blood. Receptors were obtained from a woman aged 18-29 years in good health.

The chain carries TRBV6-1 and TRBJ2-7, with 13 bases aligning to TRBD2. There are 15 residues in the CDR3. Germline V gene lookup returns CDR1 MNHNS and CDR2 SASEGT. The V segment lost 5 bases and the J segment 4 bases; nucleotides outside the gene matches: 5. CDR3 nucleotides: TGTGCCAGCAGTCCCGGGACTAGCGGGACATACGAGCAGTACTTC. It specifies CASSPGTSGTYEQYF.

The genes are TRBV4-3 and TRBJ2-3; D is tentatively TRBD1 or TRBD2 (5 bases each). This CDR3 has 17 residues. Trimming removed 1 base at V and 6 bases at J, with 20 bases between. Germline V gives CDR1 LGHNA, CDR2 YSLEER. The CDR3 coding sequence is TGCGCCAGCAGCCAAGGGGCAAGCTCGGGGCGTCGGGATACGCAGTATTTT. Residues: CASSQGASSGRRDTQYF.

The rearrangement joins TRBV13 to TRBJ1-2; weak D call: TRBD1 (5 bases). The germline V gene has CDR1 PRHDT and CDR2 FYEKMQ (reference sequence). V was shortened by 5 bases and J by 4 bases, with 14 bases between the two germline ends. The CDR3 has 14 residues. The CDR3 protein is CASSKWGSTYGYTF. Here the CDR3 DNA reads TGTGCCAGCAGCAAGTGGGGCAGCACCTATGGCTACACCTTC.

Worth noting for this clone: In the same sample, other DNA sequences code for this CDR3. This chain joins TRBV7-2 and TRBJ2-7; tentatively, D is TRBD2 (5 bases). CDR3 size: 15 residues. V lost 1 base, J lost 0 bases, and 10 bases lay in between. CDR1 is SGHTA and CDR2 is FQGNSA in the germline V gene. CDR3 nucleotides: TGTGCCAGCAGCTTAGGGGGAGTTGGCTCCTACGAGCAGTACTTC. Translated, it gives CASSLGGVGSYEQYF.

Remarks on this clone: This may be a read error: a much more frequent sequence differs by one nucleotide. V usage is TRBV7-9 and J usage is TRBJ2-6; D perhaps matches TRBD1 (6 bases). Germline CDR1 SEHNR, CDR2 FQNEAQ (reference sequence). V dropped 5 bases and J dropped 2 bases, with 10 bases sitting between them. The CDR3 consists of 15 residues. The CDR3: CASSPYRAGANVLTF. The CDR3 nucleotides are TGTGCCAGCAGCCCGTACAGGGCTGGGGCCAACGTCCTGACTTTC. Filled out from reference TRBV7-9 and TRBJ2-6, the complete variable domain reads DTGVSQNPRHKITKRGQNVTFRCDPISEHNRLYWYRQTLGQGPEFLTYFQNEAQLEKSRLLSDRFSAERPKGSFSTLEIQRTEQGDSAMYLCASSPYRAGANVLTFGAGSRLTVL.

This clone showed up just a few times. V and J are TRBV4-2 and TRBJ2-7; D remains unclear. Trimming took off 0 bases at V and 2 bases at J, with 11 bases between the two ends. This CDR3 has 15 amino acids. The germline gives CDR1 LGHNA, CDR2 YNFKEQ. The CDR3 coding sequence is TGTGCCAGCAGCCAAGATGTGGGCCGGGCCTACGAGCAGTACTTC. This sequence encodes CASSQDVGRAYEQYF.

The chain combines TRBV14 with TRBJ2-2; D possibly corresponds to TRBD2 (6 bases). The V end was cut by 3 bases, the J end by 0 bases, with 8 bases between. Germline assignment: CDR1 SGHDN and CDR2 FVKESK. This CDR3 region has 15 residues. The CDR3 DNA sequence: TGTGCCAGCAGCCACCGACTAGCGAACACCGGGGAGCTGTTTTTT. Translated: CASSHRLANTGELFF.

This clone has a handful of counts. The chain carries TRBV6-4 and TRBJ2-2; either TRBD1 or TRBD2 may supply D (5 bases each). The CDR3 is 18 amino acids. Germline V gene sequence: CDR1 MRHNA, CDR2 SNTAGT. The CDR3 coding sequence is TGTGCTAGAGGGGAGATTAGGGTCAAGGGCCCGAACACCGGGGAGCTGTTTTTT. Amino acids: CARGEIRVKGPNTGELFF.

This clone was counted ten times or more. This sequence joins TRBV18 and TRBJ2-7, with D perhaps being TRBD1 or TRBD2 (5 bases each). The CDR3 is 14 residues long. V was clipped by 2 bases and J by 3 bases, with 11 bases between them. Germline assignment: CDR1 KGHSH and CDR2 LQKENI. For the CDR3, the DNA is TGTGCCAGCTCACCAAGGGATGGGGGCTACGAGCAGTACTTC. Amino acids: CASSPRDGGYEQYF.

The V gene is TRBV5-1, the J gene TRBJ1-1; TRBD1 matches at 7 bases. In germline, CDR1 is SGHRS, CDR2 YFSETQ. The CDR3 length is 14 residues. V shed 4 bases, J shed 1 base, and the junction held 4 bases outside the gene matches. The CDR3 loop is CASSQGTENTEAFF. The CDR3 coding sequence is TGCGCCAGCAGCCAGGGGACAGAGAACACTGAAGCTTTCTTT.

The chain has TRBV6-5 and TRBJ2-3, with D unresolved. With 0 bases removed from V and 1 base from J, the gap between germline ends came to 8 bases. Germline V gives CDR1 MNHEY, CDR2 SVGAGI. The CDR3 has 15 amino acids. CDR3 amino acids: CASSYSAIGTDTQYF. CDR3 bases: TGTGCCAGCAGTTACTCTGCGATAGGCACAGATACGCAGTATTTT.

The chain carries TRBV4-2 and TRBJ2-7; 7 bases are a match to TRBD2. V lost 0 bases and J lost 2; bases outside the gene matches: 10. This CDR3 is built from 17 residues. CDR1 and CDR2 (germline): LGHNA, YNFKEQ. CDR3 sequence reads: CASSQDQLAGVPYEQYF. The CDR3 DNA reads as TGTGCCAGCAGCCAAGATCAATTAGCGGGCGTTCCCTACGAGCAGTACTTC.

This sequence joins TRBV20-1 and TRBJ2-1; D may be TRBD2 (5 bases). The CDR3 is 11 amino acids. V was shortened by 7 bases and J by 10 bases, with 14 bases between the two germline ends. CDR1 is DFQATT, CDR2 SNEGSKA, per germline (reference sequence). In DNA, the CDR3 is TGCAGTGGTACGAAAGGGAGAGAGCAGTTCTTC. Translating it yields CSGTKGREQFF.

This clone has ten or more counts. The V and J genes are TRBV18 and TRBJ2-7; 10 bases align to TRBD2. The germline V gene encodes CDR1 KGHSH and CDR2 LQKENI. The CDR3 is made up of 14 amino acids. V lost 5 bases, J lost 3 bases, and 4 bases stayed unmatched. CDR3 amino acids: CASSYVAGGYEQYF. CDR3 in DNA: TGTGCCAGCTCATATGTAGCGGGAGGCTACGAGCAGTACTTC. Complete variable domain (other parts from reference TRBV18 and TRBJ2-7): NAGVMQNPRHLVRRRGQEARLRCSPMKGHSHVYWYRQLPEEGLKFMVYLQKENIIDESGMPKERFSAEFPKEGPSILRIQQVVRGDSAAYFCASSYVAGGYEQYFGPGTRLTVT.

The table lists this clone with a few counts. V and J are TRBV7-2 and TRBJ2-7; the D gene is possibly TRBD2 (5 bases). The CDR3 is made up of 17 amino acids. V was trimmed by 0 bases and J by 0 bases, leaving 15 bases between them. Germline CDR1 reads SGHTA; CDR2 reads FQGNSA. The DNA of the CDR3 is TGTGCCAGCAGCTTAGCGTCGGGGATCTCACACTCCTACGAGCAGTACTTC. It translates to CASSLASGISHSYEQYF.

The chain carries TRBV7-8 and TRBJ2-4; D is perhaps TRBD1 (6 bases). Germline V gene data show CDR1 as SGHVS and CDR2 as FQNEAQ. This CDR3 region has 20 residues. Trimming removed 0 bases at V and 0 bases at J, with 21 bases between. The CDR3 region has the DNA TGTGCCAGCAGCTTAGCGCCTGGACAGACAGGTCGAATAGCCAAAAACATTCAGTACTTC. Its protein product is CASSLAPGQTGRIAKNIQYF.